Listed below are T cell receptor beta chains from one sample, sequenced in a study of blood T cell repertoires in COVID-19. Method: immunoSEQ multiplex PCR; TCRdb's copy keeps in-frame clones and lacks some. The profile covers around 380,000 clones, with 81% appearing a single time and 0.85% to 1.2% taken by the ten largest. The sequenced material came from peripheral blood. The source is a human donor with acute or convalescent COVID-19. The donor label of this sample is uncertain. CDR3s include the opening cysteine and the closing phenylalanine or tryptophan. The D gene is left open where the match is weak. A clone size is listed for some rows: how often the clone was seen (once, few, many), or a class if it is expanded.

TRBD2	NA	TRBV27	TRBJ2-7	CASSPLIVAGLSYEQYF	TGTGCCAGCAGTCCCCTGATAGTAGCGGGGCTCTCCTACGAGCAGTACTTC
TRBD1	once	TRBV6-2/TRBV6-3	TRBJ1-5	CASSYTGGSNQPQHF	TGTGCCAGCAGTTACACAGGGGGGAGCAATCAGCCCCAGCATTTT
NA	NA	TRBV5-5	TRBJ1-4	CASSRPGQPNEKLFF	TGTGCCAGCAGCCGCCCGGGACAACCTAATGAAAAACTGTTTTTT
TRBD2	NA	TRBV7-2	TRBJ2-1	CASSLWRGGYNEQFF	TGTGCCAGCAGCTTATGGCGGGGGGGATACAATGAGCAGTTCTTC
NA	NA	TRBV7-4	TRBJ1-3	CASSSRRGCSGNTIYF	TGTGCCAGCAGCTCCCGTCGGGGATGCTCTGGAAACACCATATATTTT
TRBD2	many	TRBV19	TRBJ2-2	CASTTSGDYTGELFF	TGTGCCAGTACCACTAGCGGGGACTACACCGGGGAGCTGTTTTTT
NA	NA	TRBV3-1/TRBV3-2	TRBJ1-1	CASSEGIGNTEAFF	TGTGCCAGCAGCGAGGGAATTGGCAACACTGAAGCTTTCTTT
NA	NA	TRBV27	TRBJ1-2	CASSRGGFGYTF	TGTGCCAGCAGCCGAGGGGGTTTTGGCTACACCTTC
NA	once	TRBV6-5	TRBJ1-6	CASVEVLNSPLHF	TGTGCCAGCGTGGAGGTCCTAAATTCACCCCTCCACTTT
TRBD1	NA	TRBV5-1	TRBJ2-7	CASSYTWPGQTYEQYF	TGCGCCAGCAGCTACACTTGGCCGGGACAGACCTACGAGCAGTACTTC
NA	NA	TRBV18	TRBJ1-6	CASSSTAVSSYNSPLHF	TGTGCCAGCTCATCGACAGCCGTGAGCTCCTATAATTCACCCCTCCACTTT
NA	NA	TRBV14	TRBJ1-1	CASSQQGLPTEAFF	TGTGCCAGCAGCCAGCAGGGACTTCCCACTGAAGCTTTCTTT
NA	NA	TRBV12-3/TRBV12-4	TRBJ2-3	CASSLGTPGTQYF	TGTGCCAGCAGTTTAGGGACTCCGGGGACGCAGTATTTT
NA	NA	TRBV10-3	TRBJ2-7	CAISPPSSYEQYF	TGTGCCATCAGTCCCCCGTCCTCCTACGAGCAGTACTTC
NA	once	TRBV7-2	TRBJ1-1	CASSLAGRNTEAFF	TGTGCCAGCAGCTTAGCGGGCAGGAACACTGAAGCTTTCTTT
NA	NA	TRBV5-1	TRBJ2-3	CASSPPSGSGTSTDTQYF	TGCGCCAGCAGCCCGCCGTCCGGATCCGGGACTAGCACAGATACGCAGTATTTT
NA	once	TRBV30	TRBJ1-2	CAWNIYGGDYGYTF	TGTGCCTGGAATATTTACGGGGGTGACTATGGCTACACCTTC
TRBD1	NA	TRBV18	TRBJ1-1	CASSPPTGVDTEAFF	TGTGCCAGCTCACCGCCGACAGGGGTGGACACTGAAGCTTTCTTT
NA	once	TRBV7-9	TRBJ2-2	CASSLGGGLDTGELFF	TGTGCCAGCAGCTTAGGAGGCGGACTCGACACCGGGGAGCTGTTTTTT
TRBD1	NA	TRBV11-2	TRBJ2-7	CASSLDGWRTGFYEQYF	TGTGCCAGCAGCTTAGATGGATGGAGGACAGGGTTCTACGAGCAGTACTTC
TRBD1	NA	TRBV28	TRBJ1-5	CASSALDRGLDQPQHF	TGTGCCAGCAGTGCCCTTGACAGGGGGTTGGATCAGCCCCAGCATTTT
NA	NA	TRBV28	TRBJ1-1	CASLQTNTEAFF	TGTGCCAGCTTACAGACGAACACTGAAGCTTTCTTT
NA	NA	TRBV11-2	TRBJ2-7	CASSLGAGWYEQYF	TGTGCCAGCAGCTTGGGGGCTGGATGGTACGAGCAGTACTTC
NA	few	TRBV2	TRBJ1-5	CASSEGVRVRNQPQHF	TGTGCCAGCAGTGAAGGAGTCAGGGTCAGAAATCAGCCCCAGCATTTT
NA	NA	TRBV7-8	TRBJ1-2	CASSLAQGRTGYTF	TGTGCCAGCAGCTTAGCGCAGGGTCGGACGGGCTACACCTTC
NA	NA	TRBV16	TRBJ1-2	CASSQYGGMELGYTF	TGTGCCAGCAGCCAATATGGAGGGATGGAGCTTGGCTACACCTTC
TRBD1	NA	TRBV5-1	TRBJ2-1	CASSLNTGGRNEQFF	TGCGCCAGCAGCTTGAACACAGGGGGGCGGAATGAGCAGTTCTTC
NA	NA	TRBV11-2	TRBJ1-2	CASSYGTLLNYGYTF	TGTGCCAGCAGCTACGGGACACTCCTTAACTATGGCTACACCTTC
NA	NA	TRBV7-9	TRBJ1-2	CASSHSTAGLDGYTF	TGTGCCAGCAGCCATTCGACAGCTGGATTGGATGGCTACACCTTC
NA	once	TRBV2	TRBJ2-6	CARETGANVLTF	TGTGCGAGGGAAACTGGGGCCAACGTCCTGACTTTC
NA	NA	TRBV7-2	TRBJ1-1	CASSFQGRNTEAFF	TGTGCCAGCAGCTTTCAGGGGAGGAACACTGAAGCTTTCTTT
NA	NA	TRBV10-3	TRBJ2-2	CAISTRQENTGELFF	TGTGCCATCAGTACGCGACAGGAGAACACCGGGGAGCTGTTTTTT
NA	NA	TRBV30	TRBJ2-3	CAWSHGTSTGTDTQYF	TGTGCCTGGAGTCATGGCACGTCGACTGGGACAGATACGCAGTATTTT
NA	NA	TRBV27	TRBJ1-5	CASRNRGSNQPQHF	TGTGCCAGCAGAAACCGGGGTAGCAATCAGCCCCAGCATTTT
TRBD2	NA	TRBV3-1/TRBV3-2	TRBJ2-1	CASLGAGAYNEQFF	TGTGCCAGCCTTGGGGCGGGAGCCTACAATGAGCAGTTCTTC
TRBD2	NA	TRBV27	TRBJ2-5	CASSPSGGAETQYF	TGTGCCAGCAGTCCCTCGGGGGGGGCAGAGACCCAGTACTTC
NA	NA	TRBV19	TRBJ1-2	CASSIGSRGRNYGYTF	TGTGCCAGTAGTATAGGTTCTAGGGGAAGAAACTATGGCTACACCTTC
NA	NA	TRBV7-9	TRBJ1-6	CASSLGRRGPYNSPLHF	TGTGCCAGCAGCTTAGGACGGAGGGGCCCCTATAATTCACCCCTCCACTTT
NA	NA	TRBV30	TRBJ2-1	CACQEGNEQFF	TGTGCCTGCCAGGAGGGGAATGAGCAGTTCTTC
NA	once	TRBV2	TRBJ2-7	CASRGPGLQSSYEQYF	TGTGCCAGCAGGGGTCCGGGACTCCAGAGCTCCTACGAGCAGTACTTC
NA	NA	TRBV13	TRBJ1-4	CASSLGGRGGNEKLFF	TGTGCCAGCAGCTTAGGGGGTCGGGGAGGTAATGAAAAACTGTTTTTT
NA	NA	TRBV21-1	TRBJ2-7	CASNDRENSYEQYF	TGTGCCAGCAACGACAGGGAGAACTCCTACGAGCAGTACTTC
NA	NA	TRBV15	TRBJ2-5	CATSRDPGRGPQYF	TGTGCCACCAGCAGAGATCCCGGGAGGGGGCCCCAGTACTTC
NA	NA	TRBV27	TRBJ1-1	CAVPYPREFRNTEAFF	TGTGCCGTCCCCTACCCCCGAGAATTTAGGAACACTGAAGCTTTCTTT
NA	NA	TRBV30	TRBJ1-6	CAWRSWAGGLNSPLHF	TGTGCCTGGAGATCCTGGGCGGGTGGGTTAAATTCACCCCTCCACTTT
NA	NA	TRBV6-4	TRBJ2-3	CASSAGSGLPTDTQYF	TGTGCCAGCAGTGCGGGGAGCGGACTACCTACAGATACGCAGTATTTT
NA	NA	TRBV27	TRBJ1-1	CASSSPTGVSFEAFF	TGTGCCAGCAGTTCTCCGACAGGAGTCAGTTTTGAAGCTTTCTTT
NA	few	TRBV28	TRBJ1-6	CASRRGSYNSPLHF	TGTGCCAGCAGGCGGGGATCCTATAATTCACCCCTCCACTTT
TRBD2	NA	TRBV6-5	TRBJ2-1	CASTVTSGGFNEQFF	TGTGCCAGCACAGTCACTAGCGGGGGGTTTAATGAGCAGTTCTTC
TRBD1	few	TRBV18	TRBJ1-3	CASSPQTGGNTIYF	TGTGCCAGCTCACCCCAGACAGGGGGAAACACCATATATTTT
NA	NA	TRBV5-1	TRBJ1-1	CASSLDRNTEAFF	TGCGCCAGCAGCTTGGACAGGAACACTGAAGCTTTCTTT
NA	NA	TRBV28	TRBJ1-4	CASSSNGHRGEKLFF	TGTGCCAGCAGTTCTAATGGACATAGGGGGGAAAAACTGTTTTTT
NA	NA	TRBV28	TRBJ2-5	CASTRHLQETQYF	TGTGCCAGCACCAGGCATCTCCAAGAGACCCAGTACTTC
TRBD2	NA	TRBV28	TRBJ2-1	CASRKTSGVSNEQFF	TGTGCCAGCAGGAAAACTAGCGGGGTAAGCAATGAGCAGTTCTTC
NA	NA	TRBV21-1	TRBJ2-5	CASSLTGLETQYF	TGTGCCAGCAGCTTAACAGGCCTCGAGACCCAGTACTTC
TRBD1	NA	TRBV7-9	TRBJ2-7	CASSWTGSGEQYF	TGTGCCAGCAGCTGGACAGGGTCGGGGGAGCAGTACTTC
TRBD1	NA	TRBV5-8	TRBJ2-6	CASSSPGDRGAGANVLTF	TGTGCCAGCAGCTCACCCGGGGACAGGGGGGCGGGGGCCAACGTCCTGACTTTC
TRBD2	NA	TRBV12-3/TRBV12-4	TRBJ2-3	CASSAGGDTQYF	TGTGCCAGCAGTGCGGGGGGAGATACGCAGTATTTT